This T cell receptor (beta chain) emerged from a study of shared clonotypes between healthy human individuals. Turning to the study itself: Those who served as donors were a couple of women and three men between the ages of 18 and 49. Study-level findings and limits: Estimated richness was generally greater in naive than memory subsets.

HIV-negative, healthy adults without recent acute infections or vaccinations were the donors. The CDR3 spans 15 residues. V was trimmed by 4 bases and J by 8 bases, leaving 20 bases between them. The germline CDR1 and CDR2 sequences are ENHRY and SYGVKD. Once extracted for a subset, genomic DNA was divided evenly among several immunoSEQ plates. Assay used: immunoSEQ multiplex PCR; TCRdb lists only in-frame clones, some missing. The profile covers around 2.5 million clones, with more than 85% appearing a single time and about 0.38% taken by the ten largest. A few counts support this clone. Its antigen is not known.

Sequencing was done on a sample of naive CD4+ T cells from PBMCs. The subset is: CD45RA+ positively selected. This sequence joins TRBV10-3 and TRBJ1-2; D perhaps matches TRBD1 (5 bases). The TCR comes from a man in his late teens or twenties in good health. Some clones in this sample may be carry-over from other donors' samples. The CDR3 DNA sequence: TGTGCCATCAGTGCACCCGGGACGGGGTTCGGGGGCTACACCTTC. It translates to CAISAPGTGFGGYTF.